This T cell receptor (beta chain) was observed in a study of T-cell reconstitution after alpha-beta-depleted transplantation in children (dated by TCRdb to the mid-2010s). Context from the whole study: The study quantitatively tracked T-cell immune reconstitution after TCRalphabeta/CD19-depleted allogeneic hematopoietic cell transplantation in children using TCR repertoire profiling.

Summary of the overall study and its limitations: Over the following months the frequencies of hyperexpanded clones went down, and after one year T-cell counts and TCRbeta diversity were mostly credited to newly produced T cells. Apparently early alphabetaT-cell count recovery about two months after transplant reportedly relied on only several hundred rapidly expanded clones derived from non-depleted graft cells. In some patients, high TCRbeta diversity at day 60 was attributed to recipient T cells and intrathymic progenitors that had survived conditioning.

Unmatched junction bases come to 10, with V trimmed by 5 bases and J by 4 bases. The CDR3 has 15 amino acids, counting the end cysteine and phenylalanine. Only the CDR3 region is kept as DNA, spanning 45 bases read in frame from base 1. From a lookup of the germline V gene, CDR1 and CDR2 are SGHVS and FQNEAQ. This specimen's treatment or condition label, per the study, means: allogeneic hematopoietic cell transplantation with graft depleted of TCRalphabeta T cells and CD19 B cells. TCRalphabeta/CD19-depleted allogeneic hematopoietic cell grafts were given to the transplant recipients, all of whom were children. This clonotype came up a few times. The antigen it recognizes is unknown. No base qualities exist here, and no much larger clone lies one base off it. Receptor libraries were prepared by PCR. Instrument used: Illumina HiSeq 2500. Molecular barcoding was employed in the preparation of TCR libraries, with unique molecular identifiers being used to normalize TCRbeta repertoire quantification. The raw public data were reprocessed by TCRdb itself: fastp quality trimming at Q25, MiXCR clonotype calling, in-frame beta chains only. Each CDR3 protein gets just one entry, which takes the most common genes and DNA from the rows behind it. This sample is represented by about 300,000 distinct CDR3 sequences; around 7.3% of them were singletons. Approximately 9% of the sample comes from the top ten.

The chain links TRBV7-8 with TRBJ2-5, and 7 bases in between align with TRBD2. This material consisted of peripheral blood, taken 360 days after TCRalphabeta/CD19-depleted stem cell transplant. This receptor was identified in a female patient aged 2 to 10 who had a stem cell transplant for Fanconi anemia, so the T cells may come from the graft donor. DNA sequence: TGTGCCAGCAGCACAGATCTAGCGGCCCCAGAGACCCAGTACTTC. It specifies CASSTDLAAPETQYF.